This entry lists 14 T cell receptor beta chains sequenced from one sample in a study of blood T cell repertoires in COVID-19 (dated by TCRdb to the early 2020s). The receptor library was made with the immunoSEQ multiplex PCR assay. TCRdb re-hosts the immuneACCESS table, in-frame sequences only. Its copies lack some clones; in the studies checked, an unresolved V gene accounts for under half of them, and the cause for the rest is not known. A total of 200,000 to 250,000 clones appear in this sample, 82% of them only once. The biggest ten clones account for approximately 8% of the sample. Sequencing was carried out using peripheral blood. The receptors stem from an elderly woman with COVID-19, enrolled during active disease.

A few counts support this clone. As DNA, the CDR3 is TGTGCCAGCAGCCAACTAAATTCACCCCTCCACTTT. Protein sequence: CASSQLNSPLHF. This chain joins TRBV3-1 (or the pseudogene TRBV3-2) and TRBJ1-6; D is undetermined. This CDR3 has 12 residues. From germline, CDR1 is LGHDT and CDR2 YNNKEL (reference sequence). With 2 bases removed from V and 7 bases from J, the gap between germline ends came to 3 bases.

The CDR3: CASSPLVGSEKLFF. The CDR3 bases are TGTGCCAGCAGCCCCCTAGTGGGGAGTGAAAAACTGTTTTTT. The chain recombines TRBV5-6 with TRBJ1-4; D ambiguous. CDR3 length: 14 amino acids. Trimming shortened V by 4 bases and J by 7 bases, and 14 bases separated the two germline ends. The germline V gene encodes CDR1 SGHDT and CDR2 YYEEEE.

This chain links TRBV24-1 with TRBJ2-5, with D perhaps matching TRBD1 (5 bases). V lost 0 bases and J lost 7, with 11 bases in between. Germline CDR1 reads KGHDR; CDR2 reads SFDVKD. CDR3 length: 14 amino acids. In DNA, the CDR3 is TGTGCCACCAGTGATTTGTCAGGGTCCTCGACCCAGTACTTC. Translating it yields CATSDLSGSSTQYF.

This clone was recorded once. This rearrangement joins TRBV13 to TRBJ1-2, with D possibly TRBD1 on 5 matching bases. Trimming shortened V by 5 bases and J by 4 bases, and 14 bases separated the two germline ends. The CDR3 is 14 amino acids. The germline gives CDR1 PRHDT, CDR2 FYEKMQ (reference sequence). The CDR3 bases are TGTGCCAGCAGCCCGACCGACAGCTTCTATGGCTACACCTTC. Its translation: CASSPTDSFYGYTF.

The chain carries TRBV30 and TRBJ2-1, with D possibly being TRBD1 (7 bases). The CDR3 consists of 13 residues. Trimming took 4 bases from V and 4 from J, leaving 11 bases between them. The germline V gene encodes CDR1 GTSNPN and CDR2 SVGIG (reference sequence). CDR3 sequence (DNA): TGTGCCTGGACAGGGGGGCCATACAATGAGCAGTTCTTC. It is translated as CAWTGGPYNEQFF.

The CDR3 is CASSLITAVTGGSTDTQYF. In DNA, the CDR3 is TGTGCCAGCAGCTTAATTACGGCCGTTACGGGAGGGAGCACAGATACGCAGTATTTT. The chain is built from TRBV11-2 and TRBJ2-3; 8 bases match TRBD2. The CDR3 extends over 19 amino acids. In germline, CDR1 is SGHAT, CDR2 FQNNGV. Unmatched junction bases numbered 13, after V lost 2 bases and J lost 0 bases.

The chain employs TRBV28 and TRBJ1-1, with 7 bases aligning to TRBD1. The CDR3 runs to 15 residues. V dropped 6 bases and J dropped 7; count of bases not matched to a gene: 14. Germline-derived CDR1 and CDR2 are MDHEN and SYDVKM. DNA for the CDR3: TGTGCCAGCAGCACTGAGCCCGGGACAGTCCTTGAAGCTTTCTTT. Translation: CASSTEPGTVLEAFF.

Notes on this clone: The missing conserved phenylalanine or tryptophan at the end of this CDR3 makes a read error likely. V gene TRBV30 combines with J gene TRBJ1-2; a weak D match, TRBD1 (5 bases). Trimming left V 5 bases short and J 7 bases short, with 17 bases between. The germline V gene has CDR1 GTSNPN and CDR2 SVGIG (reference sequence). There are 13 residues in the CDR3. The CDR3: CAWPGGGVGGYTL. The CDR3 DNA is TGTGCCTGGCCCGGGGGAGGGGTCGGTGGCTACACCCTC.

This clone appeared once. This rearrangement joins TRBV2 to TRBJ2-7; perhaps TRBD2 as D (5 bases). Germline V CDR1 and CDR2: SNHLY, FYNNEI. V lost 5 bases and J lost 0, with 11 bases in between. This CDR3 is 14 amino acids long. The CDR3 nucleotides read TGTGCCAGCAGTTGGACTCGGAGCTCCTACGAGCAGTACTTC. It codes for CASSWTRSSYEQYF.

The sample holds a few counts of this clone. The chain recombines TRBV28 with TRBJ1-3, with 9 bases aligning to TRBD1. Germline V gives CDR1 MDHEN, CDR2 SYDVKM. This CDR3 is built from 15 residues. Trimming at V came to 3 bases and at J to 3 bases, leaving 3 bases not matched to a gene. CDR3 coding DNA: TGTGCCAGCAGTTTGGGACAGGGCAATGGAAACACCATATATTTT. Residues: CASSLGQGNGNTIYF.

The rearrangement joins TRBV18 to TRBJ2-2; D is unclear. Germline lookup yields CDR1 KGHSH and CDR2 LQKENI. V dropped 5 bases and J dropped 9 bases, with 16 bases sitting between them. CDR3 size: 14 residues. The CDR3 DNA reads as TGTGCCAGCTCAGGGCAGGCTCTCGACCGGGAGCTGTTTTTT. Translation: CASSGQALDRELFF. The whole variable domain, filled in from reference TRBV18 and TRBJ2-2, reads NAGVMQNPRHLVRRRGQEARLRCSPMKGHSHVYWYRQLPEEGLKFMVYLQKENIIDESGMPKERFSAEFPKEGPSILRIQQVVRGDSAAYFCASSGQALDRELFFGEGSRLTVL.

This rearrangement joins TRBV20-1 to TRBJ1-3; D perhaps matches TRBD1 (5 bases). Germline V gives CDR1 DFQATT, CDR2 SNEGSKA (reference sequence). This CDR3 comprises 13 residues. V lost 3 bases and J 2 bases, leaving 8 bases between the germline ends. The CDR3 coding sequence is TGCAGTGCTAGTAAGGGGACTGGAAACACCATATATTTT. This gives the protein CSASKGTGNTIYF.

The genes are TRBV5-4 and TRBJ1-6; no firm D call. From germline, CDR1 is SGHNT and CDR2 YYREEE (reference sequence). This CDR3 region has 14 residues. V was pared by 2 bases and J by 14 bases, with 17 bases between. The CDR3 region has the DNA TGTGCCAGCAGCTTATCGGCCGTCGGCGGGGCCCTCCACTTT. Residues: CASSLSAVGGALHF.

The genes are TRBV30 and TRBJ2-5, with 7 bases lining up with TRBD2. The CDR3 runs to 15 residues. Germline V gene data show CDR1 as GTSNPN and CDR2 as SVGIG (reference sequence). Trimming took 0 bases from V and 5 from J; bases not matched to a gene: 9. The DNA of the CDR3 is TGTGCCTGGAGTGTACAGCGGGGATTCAAGGAGACCCAGTACTTC. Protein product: CAWSVQRGFKETQYF. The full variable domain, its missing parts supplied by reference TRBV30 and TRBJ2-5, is SQTIHQWPATLVQPVGSPLSLECTVEGTSNPNLYWYRQAAGRGLQLLFYSVGIGQISSEVPQNLSASRPQDRQFILSSKKLLLSDSGFYLCAWSVQRGFKETQYFGPGTRLLVL.